This T cell receptor beta chain was retrieved from a study of untreated major depressive disorder. Germline CDR1 is ENHRY and CDR2 is SYGVKD. This CDR3 is 16 amino acids long. V lost 0 bases and J 0 bases, leaving 12 bases between the germline ends. TCRdb's copy holds only in-frame clones and misses some; the assay was immunoSEQ multiplex PCR. The table has roughly 22,000 clones, roughly 86% seen once; the top ten hold approximately 0.43%. This clone was seen once. Its specificity is unknown. Findings of the study overall: Depressed patients' CD4+ T cells carried increased TRBV05-01 (Vbeta 5.1) usage versus control CD4+ T cells.

The source of this sequence is a woman aged 40 to 49 in good health. This chain links TRBV10-3 with TRBJ2-7, with a tentative D call TRBD1 (6 bases). Sample: CD4+ T cells from PBMCs. The CDR3 loop is CAISESGQGSSYEQYF. CDR3 nucleotide sequence: TGTGCCATCAGTGAGTCGGGACAAGGAAGCTCCTACGAGCAGTACTTC.